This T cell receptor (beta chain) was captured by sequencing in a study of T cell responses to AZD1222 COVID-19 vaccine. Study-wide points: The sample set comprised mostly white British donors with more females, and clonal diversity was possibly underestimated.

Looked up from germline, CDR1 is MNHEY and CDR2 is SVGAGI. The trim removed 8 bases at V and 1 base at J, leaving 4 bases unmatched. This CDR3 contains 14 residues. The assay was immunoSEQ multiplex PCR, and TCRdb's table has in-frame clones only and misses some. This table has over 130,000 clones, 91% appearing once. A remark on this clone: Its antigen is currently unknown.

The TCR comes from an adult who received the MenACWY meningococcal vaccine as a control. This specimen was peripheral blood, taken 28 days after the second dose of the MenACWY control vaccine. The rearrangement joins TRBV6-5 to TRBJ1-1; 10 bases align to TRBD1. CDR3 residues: CASRDRGSNTEAFF. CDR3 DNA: TGTGCCAGCCGGGACAGGGGTTCGAACACTGAAGCTTTCTTT.